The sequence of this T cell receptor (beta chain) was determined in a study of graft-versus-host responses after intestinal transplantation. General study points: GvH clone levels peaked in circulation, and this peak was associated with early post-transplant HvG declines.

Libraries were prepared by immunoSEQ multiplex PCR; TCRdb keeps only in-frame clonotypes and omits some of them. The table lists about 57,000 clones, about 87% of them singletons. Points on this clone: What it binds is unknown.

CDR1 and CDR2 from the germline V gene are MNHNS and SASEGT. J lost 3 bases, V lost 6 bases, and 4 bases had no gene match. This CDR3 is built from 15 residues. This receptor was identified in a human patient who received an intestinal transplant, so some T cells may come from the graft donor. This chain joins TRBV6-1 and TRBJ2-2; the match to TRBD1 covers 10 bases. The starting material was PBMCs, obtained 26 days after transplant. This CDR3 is CASSAGTGDTGELFF. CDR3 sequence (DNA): TGTGCCAGCAGCGCCGGGACAGGGGACACCGGGGAGCTGTTTTTT.